This T cell receptor (beta chain) came from a study of CD8+ T cells in alopecia areata. Germline lookup yields CDR1 MNHEY and CDR2 SVGAGI. The CDR3 has 16 amino acids. V lost 0 bases to trimming and J lost 6 bases; unmatched junction nucleotides: 8. Whole-study findings and limits: Many of the expanded lesional clones endured in scalp and blood while on tofacitinib.

Worth noting for this clone: Its specificity is not known.

This sample's treatment: oral pan-JAK inhibitor, 5-10 mg twice daily. Following extraction, RNA underwent reverse transcription to cDNA, which served as the sequencing template. The assay was immunoSEQ multiplex PCR, and TCRdb's table has in-frame clones only and misses some. The sample lists 35,000 to 50,000 clones, roughly 92% occurring once. V usage is TRBV6-5 and J usage is TRBJ2-1; 7 bases agree with TRBD2. The source material was CD8+ T cells sorted from blood, sampled at week 24, from a patient treated with tofacitinib. This clonotype was obtained from a human donor with alopecia areata. The CDR3 protein is CASSYSGGGSRNEQFF. The CDR3 coding sequence is TGTGCCAGCAGTTACTCGGGCGGGGGAAGTCGCAATGAGCAGTTCTTC.